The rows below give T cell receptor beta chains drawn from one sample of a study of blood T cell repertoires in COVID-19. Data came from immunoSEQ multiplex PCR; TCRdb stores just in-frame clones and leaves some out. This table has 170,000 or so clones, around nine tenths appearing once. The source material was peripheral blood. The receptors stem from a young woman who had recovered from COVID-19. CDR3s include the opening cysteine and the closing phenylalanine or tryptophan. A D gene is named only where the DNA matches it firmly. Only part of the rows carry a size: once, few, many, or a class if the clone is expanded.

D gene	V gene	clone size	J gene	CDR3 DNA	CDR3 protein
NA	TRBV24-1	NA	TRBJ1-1	TGTGCCACCAGTGATTTTAGGGAGAATGAAGCTTTCTTT	CATSDFRENEAFF
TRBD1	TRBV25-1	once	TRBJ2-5	TGTGCCAGCAGTCGACAGGGTTGGGAGACCCAGTACTTC	CASSRQGWETQYF
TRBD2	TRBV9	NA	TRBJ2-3	TGTGCCAGCAGAGCGGGAGGGGGACTTCGCACAGATACGCAGTATTTT	CASRAGGGLRTDTQYF
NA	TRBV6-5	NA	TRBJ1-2	TGTGCCAGCAGTTACGCGTCAGGGGCTAACTATGGCTACACCTTC	CASSYASGANYGYTF
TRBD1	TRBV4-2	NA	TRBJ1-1	TGTGCCAGCAGCCCCGAAGGGGGCGCGGTCTACACTGAAGCTTTCTTT	CASSPEGGAVYTEAFF
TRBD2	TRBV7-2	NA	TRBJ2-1	TGTGCCAGCAGCTTACTAGCGGGACGACCAAGCTCCTACAATGAGCAGTTCTTC	CASSLLAGRPSSYNEQFF
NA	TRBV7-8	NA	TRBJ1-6	TGTGCCAGCAGCTTAGAACTAGGATCGGGTTCGGCCCTCCACTTT	CASSLELGSGSALHF
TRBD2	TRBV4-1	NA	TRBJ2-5	TGCGCCAGCAGCTCGGATTTAGCGGGAGGGCCAGAGGAGACCCAGTACTTC	CASSSDLAGGPEETQYF
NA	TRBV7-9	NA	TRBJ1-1	TGTGCCAGCAGCTCCCGACAGTACCTTGAAGCTTTCTTT	CASSSRQYLEAFF
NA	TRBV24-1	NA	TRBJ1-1	TGTGCCACCAGTACAGGGATGAACACTGAAGCTTTCTTT	CATSTGMNTEAFF
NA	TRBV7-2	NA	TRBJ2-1	TGTGCCAGCAGCTTATTATCCGGGAGCTCCTACAATGAGCAGTTCTTC	CASSLLSGSSYNEQFF
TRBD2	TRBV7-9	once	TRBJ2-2	TGTGCCAGCAGCTTAGCGCCCACCCGGACTAGCGGGCTGACCGGGGAGCTGTTTTTT	CASSLAPTRTSGLTGELFF
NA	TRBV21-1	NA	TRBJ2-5	TGTGCCAGCAGCAGACCTAGCGGGAGGGCCGTAGAGACCCAGTACTTC	CASSRPSGRAVETQYF
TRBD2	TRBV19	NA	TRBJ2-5	TGTGCCAGTAGCACGACCGTACTAGCGGGAGGTGTGAAGACCCAGTACTTC	CASSTTVLAGGVKTQYF
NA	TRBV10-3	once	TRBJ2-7	TGTGCCATCAGTGAGTTTAGGACATCAACCTACGAGCAGTACTTC	CAISEFRTSTYEQYF
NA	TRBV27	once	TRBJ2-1	TGTGCCAGCAGCCTGGACAGACGCTCCTACAATGAGCAGTTCTTC	CASSLDRRSYNEQFF
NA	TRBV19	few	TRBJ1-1	TGTGCCAGTAGTATAGTCAAACAGGGATCCACTGAAGCTTTCTTT	CASSIVKQGSTEAFF
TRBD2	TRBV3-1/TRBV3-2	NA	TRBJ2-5	TGTGCCAGCAGCCACCTAGCGGGGCTGTATGCTTCAGAGACCCAGTACTTC	CASSHLAGLYASETQYF
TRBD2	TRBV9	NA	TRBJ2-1	TGTGCCAGCAGCTCGAGCGGGACTAGCCGGAATGAGCAGTTCTTC	CASSSSGTSRNEQFF
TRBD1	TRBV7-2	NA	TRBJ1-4	TGTGCCAGCAGCTCTAGCCCGGGACAGGGAAGGGAAAAACTGTTTTTT	CASSSSPGQGREKLFF
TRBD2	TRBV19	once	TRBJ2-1	TGTGCCAGTAGTCTTAGCGGGATCAGCTCCTACAATGAGCAGTTCTTC	CASSLSGISSYNEQFF
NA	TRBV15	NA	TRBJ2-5	TGTGCCACCAGCAGAGATCTGGCACCCCAAGAGACCCAGTACTTC	CATSRDLAPQETQYF
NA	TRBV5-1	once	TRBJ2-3	TGCGCCAGCATCAAAGGTGGAGTCGAGGATACGCAGTATTTT	CASIKGGVEDTQYF
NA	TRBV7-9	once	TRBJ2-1	TGTGCCAGCAGTCCCCCGCGGAGCTCCTACAATGAGCAGTTCTTC	CASSPPRSSYNEQFF
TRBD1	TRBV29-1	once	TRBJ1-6	TGCAGCGTCACAACAGGGGGCTCAGGGTCACCCCTCCACTTT	CSVTTGGSGSPLHF
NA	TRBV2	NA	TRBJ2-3	TGTGCCAGCAGTCCTCTAGGAGGGCCCACAGATACGCAGTATTTT	CASSPLGGPTDTQYF
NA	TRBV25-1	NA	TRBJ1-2	TGTGCCAGCAGTGGGGGTCGGGGTGAGGGCTACACCTTC	CASSGGRGEGYTF
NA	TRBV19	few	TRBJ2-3	TGTGCCAGTAGTATAGGGACACTCCCTGATACGCAGTATTTT	CASSIGTLPDTQYF
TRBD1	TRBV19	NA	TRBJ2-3	TGTGCCAGTAGGATGGACAGGGGAACAGATACGCAGTATTTT	CASRMDRGTDTQYF
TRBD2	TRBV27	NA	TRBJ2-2	TGTGCCAGCAGTCCCCCGGGGCTAGCGGGAGTAGGCGGGGAGCTGTTTTTT	CASSPPGLAGVGGELFF
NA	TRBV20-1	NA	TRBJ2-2	TGCAGTGCTAGTCAACTTAGAAACACCGGGGAGCTGTTTTTT	CSASQLRNTGELFF
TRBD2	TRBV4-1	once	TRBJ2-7	TGCGCCAGCAGCCAGACTAGCGGGTCCACCGAGCAGTACTTC	CASSQTSGSTEQYF
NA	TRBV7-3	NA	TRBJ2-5	TGTGCCAGCAGCCTTAGTAGCGGAGGAGAGACCCAGTACTTC	CASSLSSGGETQYF
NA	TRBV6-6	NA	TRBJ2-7	TGTGCCAGCAGTTATTCACAGATATACGAGCAGTACTTC	CASSYSQIYEQYF
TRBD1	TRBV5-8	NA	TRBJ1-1	TGTGCCAGCAGCTTGCACGGGACAGGGCGGACTGAAGCTTTCTTT	CASSLHGTGRTEAFF
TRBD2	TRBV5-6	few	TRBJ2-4	TGTGCCAGCAGCTTGGTAGCGGGGGGGCAACTAGCCAAAAACATTCAGTACTTC	CASSLVAGGQLAKNIQYF
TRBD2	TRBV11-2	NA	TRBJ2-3	TGTGCCAGCAGCTTGACCGGTCGGGGGGATCGCACAGATACGCAGTATTTT	CASSLTGRGDRTDTQYF
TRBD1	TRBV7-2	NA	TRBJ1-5	TGTGCCACAACGGCGGGACAGGGGCACAATCAGCCCCAGCATTTT	CATTAGQGHNQPQHF
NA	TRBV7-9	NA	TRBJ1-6	TGTGCCAGCAGCCTCGGTGGTTCACCCCTCCACTTT	CASSLGGSPLHF
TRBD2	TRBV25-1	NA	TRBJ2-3	TGTGCCAGCAGTGAACCCTCAGGACTAGCGGGGTTCACAGATACGCAGTATTTT	CASSEPSGLAGFTDTQYF
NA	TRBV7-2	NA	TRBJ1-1	TGTGCCAGCAGCTTAAGGTCGCAGGCGATTGAAGCTTTCTTT	CASSLRSQAIEAFF
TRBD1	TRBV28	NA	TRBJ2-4	TGTGCCAGCACACAGGACAGGAAAAACATTCAGTACTTC	CASTQDRKNIQYF
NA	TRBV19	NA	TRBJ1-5	TGTGCCAGTAGGGAGATTGTCGGTCATCAGCCCCAGCATTTT	CASREIVGHQPQHF
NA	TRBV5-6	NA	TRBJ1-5	TGTGCCAGCAGCCTCCGAGACCGGCGGCAATACAATCAGCCCCAGCATTTT	CASSLRDRRQYNQPQHF
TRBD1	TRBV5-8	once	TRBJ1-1	TGTGCCAGCAGCGCGACAGGGTGGGGCACTGAAGCTTTCTTT	CASSATGWGTEAFF
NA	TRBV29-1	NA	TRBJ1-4	TGCAGCATTACAGGTCCTGGCGAAAAACTGTTTTTT	CSITGPGEKLFF